This T cell receptor beta chain is drawn from a study of post-analysis software for immune sequencing data. The CDR3 has 15 residues. Unmatched junction bases numbered 5, after V lost 1 base and J lost 4 bases. Germline lookup yields CDR1 SGHRS and CDR2 YFSETQ. Researchers reported that TCR beta cDNA libraries carried unique molecular identifiers. TCRdb called the PCR reads again in MiXCR, with one record for every CDR3 protein. The sample lists about 200,000 distinct CDR3 sequences; over 25% were seen once. Study outcomes and limitations: Controls showed significantly higher normalized Chao1 diversity than did multiple sclerosis patients. Among roughly five TRBV segments more frequent in patients than controls were TRBV5-6, TRBV5-1 and TRBV20-1.

Details on this clonotype: Its antigen is still unknown. This sequence may be a read error, since a much larger clone differs from it by one base.

This TCR derives from a girl aged 2-17 years with multiple sclerosis. The sample was blood. This rearrangement joins TRBV5-1 to TRBJ1-2, with 9 nucleotides matching TRBD1. Here the CDR3 DNA reads TGCGCCAGCAGCTTGACAGGGGGCACCACCTATGGCTACACCTTC. Its protein product is CASSLTGGTTYGYTF.